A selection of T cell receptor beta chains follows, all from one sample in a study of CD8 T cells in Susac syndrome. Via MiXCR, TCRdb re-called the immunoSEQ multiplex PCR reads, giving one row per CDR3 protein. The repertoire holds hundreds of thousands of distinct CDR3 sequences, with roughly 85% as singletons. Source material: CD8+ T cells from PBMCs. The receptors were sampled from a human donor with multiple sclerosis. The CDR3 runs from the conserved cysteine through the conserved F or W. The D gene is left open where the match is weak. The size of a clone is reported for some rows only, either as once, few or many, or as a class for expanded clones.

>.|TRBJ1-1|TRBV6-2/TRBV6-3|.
TGTGCCAGCAGTGGTAGAGGGAAAGCTTTCTTT
CASSGRGKAFF
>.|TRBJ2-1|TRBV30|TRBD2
TGTGCCTGGAGTGTAGAATTGGGTAGCGGGAGTCTTCGAGTCGAGTTCTTC
CAWSVELGSGSLRVEFF
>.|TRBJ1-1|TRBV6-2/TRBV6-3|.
TGTGCCAGCAGTTTTACTCCGATGAACACTGAAGCTTTCTTT
CASSFTPMNTEAFF
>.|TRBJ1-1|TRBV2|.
TGTGCCGCGACAGAGAACACTGAAGCTTTCTTT
CAATENTEAFF
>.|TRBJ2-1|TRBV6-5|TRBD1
TGTGCCAGCAGTTACGGGTGGGGACAGGGTTACAATGAGCAGTTCTTC
CASSYGWGQGYNEQFF
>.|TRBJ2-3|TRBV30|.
TGTGCCTGGAGTGTTTGGGGGCCAGATACGCAGTATTTT
CAWSVWGPDTQYF
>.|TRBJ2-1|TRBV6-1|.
TGTGCCAGCAGGGGACCGGAGCAGTTCTTC
CASRGPEQFF
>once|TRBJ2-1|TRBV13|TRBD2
TGTGCCAGCAGCCTGGGACTAGCGACATACAATGAGCAGTTCTTC
CASSLGLATYNEQFF
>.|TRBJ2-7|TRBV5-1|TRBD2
TGCGCCAGCAGCCTGGAGCCGGCGGGAGCTGCCTACGAGCAGTACTTC
CASSLEPAGAAYEQYF
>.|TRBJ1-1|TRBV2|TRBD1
TGTGCCAACGGGACAGCTAACCCTGAAGCTTTCTTT
CANGTANPEAFF
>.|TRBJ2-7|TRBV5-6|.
TGTGCCAGCAGCTTGAGGGGACGGGACGAGCAGTACTTC
CASSLRGRDEQYF
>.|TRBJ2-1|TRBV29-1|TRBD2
TGCAGCGTTCTAGGGCTAGCGGGAGGGGCCTCCTACAATGAGCAGTTCTTC
CSVLGLAGGASYNEQFF
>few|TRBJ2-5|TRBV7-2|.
TGTGCCAGCAGCTTAGCGGGCACATCCCAAGAGACCCAGTACTTC
CASSLAGTSQETQYF
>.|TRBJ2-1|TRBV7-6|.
TGTGCCAGCAGCTTGACGGGACCTAGCGCCTACAATGAGCAGTTCTTC
CASSLTGPSAYNEQFF
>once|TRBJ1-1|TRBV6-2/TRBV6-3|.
TGTGCCAGCAGATTAACCATGAACACTGAAGCTTTCTTT
CASRLTMNTEAFF
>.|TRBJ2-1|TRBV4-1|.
TGCGCCAGCAGCCAGGCCGTGCAGGGACAACACAATGAGCAGTTCTTC
CASSQAVQGQHNEQFF
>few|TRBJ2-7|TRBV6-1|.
TGTGCCAGCACCGCCGGCCACCTTTTCTACGAGCAGTACTTC
CASTAGHLFYEQYF
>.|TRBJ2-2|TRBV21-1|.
TGTGCCAGCAGTACTAAGCGGGTCGGTATGGCCGGGGAGCTGTTTTTT
CASSTKRVGMAGELFF
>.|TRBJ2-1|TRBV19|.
TGTGCCAGTAGCCTTCGTGGGGGGAAGGATGAGCAGTTCTTC
CASSLRGGKDEQFF
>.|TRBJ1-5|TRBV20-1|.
TGCAGTGCTAGATTAGGGGAGGGCAATCAGCCCCAGCATTTT
CSARLGEGNQPQHF
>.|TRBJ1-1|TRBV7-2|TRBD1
TGTGCCAGCAGCTCCCATATAGGGGACAGGGATCGGACTGAAGCTTTCTTT
CASSSHIGDRDRTEAFF
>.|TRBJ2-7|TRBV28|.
TGTGCCAGCAGTTTTTGGGGGGACAGTACCTACGAGCAGTACTTC
CASSFWGDSTYEQYF
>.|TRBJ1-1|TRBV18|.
TGTGCCAGCTCACCCACAGGGAGGGAAGCTTTCTTT
CASSPTGREAFF
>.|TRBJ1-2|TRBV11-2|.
TGTGCCAGCAGCTCGAGGGGCGGGGCCACTAACTATGGCTACACCTTC
CASSSRGGATNYGYTF
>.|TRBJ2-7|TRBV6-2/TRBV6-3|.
TGTGCCAGCAGTTACTGGATGTCCGAGCAGTACTTC
CASSYWMSEQYF
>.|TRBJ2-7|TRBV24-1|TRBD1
TGTGCCACCAGTGACCCGGACAGGGGAGACTACGAGCAGTACTTC
CATSDPDRGDYEQYF
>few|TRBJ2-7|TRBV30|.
TGTGCCTGGAGTGCCATGCTCGAAGCAAACGAGCAGTACTTC
CAWSAMLEANEQYF
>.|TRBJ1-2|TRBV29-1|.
TGCAGCGTTGTTAATTACAGGCTCCGTGGCTATGGCTACACCTTC
CSVVNYRLRGYGYTF
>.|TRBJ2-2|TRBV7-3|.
TGTGCCAGCAGCTTCGGTTCCTCCCCCCGACCCGGGGAGCTGTTTTTT
CASSFGSSPRPGELFF
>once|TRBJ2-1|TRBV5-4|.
TGTGCCAGCAGCGGCCAGGCTAATGAGCAGTTCTTC
CASSGQANEQFF
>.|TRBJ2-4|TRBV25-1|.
TGTGCCAGCAGTGAATGGGGAGCCAAAAACATTCAGTACTTC
CASSEWGAKNIQYF
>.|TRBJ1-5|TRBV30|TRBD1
TGTGCCTGGAGTGTGGGGCAGGGGGGTCAGCCCCAGCATTTT
CAWSVGQGGQPQHF
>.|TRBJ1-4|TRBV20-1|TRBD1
TGCAGTGCCGGCGACAGGGGGCAAGAAAAACTGTTTTTT
CSAGDRGQEKLFF
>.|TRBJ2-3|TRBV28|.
TGTGCCAGCAGTTTACTCTGGGTAGCCCAAAGCACAGATACGCAGTATTTT
CASSLLWVAQSTDTQYF
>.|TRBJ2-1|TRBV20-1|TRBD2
TGCAGTGCGTGGACTAGTAACTACAATGAGCAGTTCTTC
CSAWTSNYNEQFF
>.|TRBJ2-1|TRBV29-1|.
TGCAGCGTTGACGAGACAGCGAGCTCCTACAATGAGCAGTTCTTC
CSVDETASSYNEQFF
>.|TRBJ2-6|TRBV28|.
TGTGCCAGCAGTTTAATCAAGGGGGCCAACGTCCTGACTTTC
CASSLIKGANVLTF
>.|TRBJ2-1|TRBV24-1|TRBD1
TGTGCCACCAGTGATTTGCGCGGGACAGGGGATTACAATGAGCAGTTCTTC
CATSDLRGTGDYNEQFF
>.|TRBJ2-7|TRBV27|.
TGTGCCAGCAGTTTCCAGGGGCCCTACGAGCAGTACTTC
CASSFQGPYEQYF
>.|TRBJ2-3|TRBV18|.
TGTGCCAGCTCACCACCGCTCAGGGGAAGCACAGATACGCAGTATTTT
CASSPPLRGSTDTQYF
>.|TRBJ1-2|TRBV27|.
TGTGCCAGCAGTTTGGAACAGGGAGACTATGGCTACACCTTC
CASSLEQGDYGYTF